This entry lists 29 T cell receptor beta chains sequenced from one sample in a study of blood T cell repertoires in COVID-19 (dated by TCRdb to between 2020 and 2021). Libraries were prepared through the immunoSEQ multiplex PCR assay. TCRdb stores this immuneACCESS table with in-frame sequences only. Part of the clones is absent; in the studies checked, under half of the shortfall reflects unresolved V genes, and no reason is known for the rest. Here the sample has more than 200,000 clones; 70% to 85% occur a single time. The ten most abundant clones make up about 1.5% of the sample. Material for sequencing was peripheral blood. Receptors originate from a middle-aged woman who had recovered from COVID-19.

The CDR3, as DNA: TGTGCCAGCTCAGAGACAGGGGGTAGCTCACCCCTCCACTTT. It encodes CASSETGGSSPLHF. V usage is TRBV18 and J usage is TRBJ1-6; 9 nucleotides line up with TRBD1. Germline CDR1 and CDR2: KGHSH and LQKENI. V shed 5 bases, J shed 10 bases, and the junction held 6 bases outside the gene matches. This CDR3 has 14 amino acids. Full variable domain (rest looked up from reference TRBV18 and TRBJ1-6): NAGVMQNPRHLVRRRGQEARLRCSPMKGHSHVYWYRQLPEEGLKFMVYLQKENIIDESGMPKERFSAEFPKEGPSILRIQQVVRGDSAAYFCASSETGGSSPLHFGNGTRLTVT.

The rearrangement links TRBV9 to TRBJ1-2; perhaps TRBD1 as D (5 bases). V lost 3 bases and J 1 base, leaving 25 bases between the germline ends. Per the germline V gene, CDR1 is SGDLS and CDR2 is YYNGEE. This CDR3 is built from 19 residues. The CDR3 region has the DNA TGTGCCAGCAGCGCGAATCGACAGTTTCGGCGTGGAAATAACTATGGCTACACCTTC. Its translation: CASSANRQFRRGNNYGYTF.

The table lists this clone with a few counts. The chain employs TRBV7-9 and TRBJ2-7; D possibly corresponds to TRBD1 (6 bases). Germline lookup yields CDR1 SEHNR and CDR2 FQNEAQ (reference sequence). This CDR3 spans 14 amino acids. The V and J ends lost 1 base and 2 bases respectively, with 9 bases between them. CDR3 nucleotide sequence: TGTGCCAGCAGCTTAGGGACAGCTCCCTACGAGCAGTACTTC. The encoded protein is CASSLGTAPYEQYF.

The CDR3 DNA reads as TGTGCCAGCAGCTGGGACAGGGGAAGGTTGTCCTACGAGCAGTACTTC. Translated: CASSWDRGRLSYEQYF. The rearrangement joins TRBV6-2 or TRBV6-3 to TRBJ2-7, with 10 nucleotides matching TRBD1. Germline V lookup: CDR1 MNHEY, CDR2 SVGEGT. J gave up 1 base and V 6 bases, and 9 bases lay outside the gene matches. The CDR3 totals 16 residues.

This clone was observed a single time. V gene TRBV5-1 combines with J gene TRBJ2-7; possible D gene TRBD1, 6 bases. Germline CDR1 is SGHRS and CDR2 is YFSETQ. This CDR3 has 15 residues. V dropped 0 bases and J dropped 4 bases, with 14 bases sitting between them. CDR3 loop: CASSLAGPTGYEQYF. As DNA, the CDR3 is TGCGCCAGCAGCTTGGCCGGACCTACAGGGTACGAGCAGTACTTC.

The chain carries TRBV7-9 and TRBJ2-5, with D hard to call. The germline V gene encodes CDR1 SEHNR and CDR2 FQNEAQ (reference sequence). Trimming cost V 5 bases and J 3 bases, with 4 bases left between them. The CDR3 contains 11 residues. The CDR3 loop reads CASSAEETQYF. The CDR3 DNA follows: TGTGCCAGCAGCGCGGAAGAGACCCAGTACTTC.

The chain is built from TRBV3-1 (or the pseudogene TRBV3-2) and TRBJ2-1; 11 bases are shared with TRBD2. Per germline, CDR1 LGHDT and CDR2 YNNKEL (reference sequence). V lost 4 bases to trimming and J lost 7 bases; unmatched junction nucleotides: 9. This CDR3 is 16 amino acids long. CDR3 sequence: CASSPRGSGGVNEQFF. The CDR3 DNA sequence: TGTGCCAGCAGCCCCCGGGGTAGCGGGGGGGTAAATGAGCAGTTCTTC.

This clone was recorded once. The sample has other DNA sequences that encode this CDR3 too. V and J are TRBV11-2 and TRBJ1-1; D is ambiguous. V was pared by 6 bases and J by 3 bases, with 11 bases between. In germline, CDR1 is SGHAT, CDR2 FQNNGV. This CDR3 is 13 amino acids long. This CDR3 is CASSLGEDTEAFF. The DNA of the CDR3 is TGTGCCAGCAGTCTCGGTGAGGACACTGAAGCTTTCTTT.

The chain joins TRBV15 to TRBJ2-4; D possibly corresponds to TRBD1 (6 bases). Germline loops: CDR1 LNHNV, CDR2 YYDKDF (reference sequence). The CDR3 has 16 amino acids. Trimming took off 3 bases at V and 5 bases at J, with 17 bases between the two ends. CDR3 sequence: CATSRAIGTPENIQYF. The CDR3 region has the DNA TGTGCCACCAGCAGGGCGATTGGGACACCGGAAAACATTCAGTACTTC.

V and J are TRBV5-6 and TRBJ1-4, with D possibly being TRBD1 (6 bases). The germline V gene has CDR1 SGHDT and CDR2 YYEEEE. The CDR3 consists of 15 residues. The V end was cut by 1 base, the J end by 7 bases, with 14 bases between. The CDR3 bases are TGTGCCAGCAGCTTGTATGGCAGGGGTATTGAAAAACTGTTTTTT. This gives the protein CASSLYGRGIEKLFF.

This clone has just one count. The genes are TRBV3-1 (or the pseudogene TRBV3-2) and TRBJ1-2; 12 nucleotides line up with TRBD1. CDR3 length: 17 amino acids. Germline values: CDR1 LGHDT, CDR2 YNNKEL (reference sequence). With V trimmed by 2 bases and J by 2 bases, 6 bases remained unmatched. The CDR3 sequence: CASSQFSGQGANYGYTF. The CDR3 DNA is TGTGCCAGCAGCCAATTCTCGGGACAGGGGGCCAACTATGGCTACACCTTC.

The chain recombines TRBV3-1 (or the pseudogene TRBV3-2) with TRBJ1-2, with 7 bases fitting TRBD1. V shed 0 bases, J shed 8 bases, and the junction held 6 bases outside the gene matches. CDR1 and CDR2 (germline): LGHDT, YNNKEL (reference sequence). The length of the CDR3 is 14 residues. The CDR3 reads CASSQEKTGRGYTF. The DNA of the CDR3 is TGTGCCAGCAGCCAAGAAAAGACAGGGAGAGGCTACACCTTC.

The CDR3 nucleotides are TGTGCCAGCAGCTGGACGAAAGGACAGGCCGATCAGCCCCAGCATTTT. It encodes CASSWTKGQADQPQHF. The rearrangement joins TRBV5-6 to TRBJ1-5, with TRBD1 matching over 7 bases. Losses at the gene ends were 3 bases for V and 5 bases for J; bases not matched to a gene: 11. The germline gives CDR1 SGHDT, CDR2 YYEEEE. The CDR3 totals 16 residues.

The CDR3 loop reads CASSLTGGTDTQYF. For the CDR3, the DNA is TGTGCCAGCAGTTTGACAGGGGGCACAGATACGCAGTATTTT. The rearrangement links TRBV2 to TRBJ2-3, with 8 bases aligning to TRBD1. V dropped 5 bases and J dropped 1; count of bases not matched to a gene: 2. The CDR3 is 14 residues long. From germline, CDR1 is SNHLY and CDR2 FYNNEI.

This chain joins TRBV6-4 and TRBJ1-1, with D perhaps matching TRBD1 (6 bases). Trimming stripped 8 bases from V and 3 bases from J, with 19 bases between. There are 15 residues in the CDR3. Germline V CDR1 and CDR2: MRHNA, SNTAGT. CDR3 coding DNA: TGTGCCAGCCTCAAACAGGCAGGGGTGGACACTGAAGCTTTCTTT. Translating gives CASLKQAGVDTEAFF.

The chain is built from TRBV19 and TRBJ1-3; 7 positions match TRBD1. The trim removed 8 bases at V and 3 bases at J, leaving 4 bases unmatched. This CDR3 has 13 amino acids. Germline assignment: CDR1 LNHDA and CDR2 SQIVND (reference sequence). The chain's CDR3 is CASATGFGNTIYF. The CDR3 nucleotides are TGTGCCAGTGCGACAGGGTTTGGAAACACCATATATTTT.

V and J are TRBV30 and TRBJ1-2; D remains ambiguous. This CDR3 contains 13 residues. The germline V gene has CDR1 GTSNPN and CDR2 SVGIG (reference sequence). Trimming removed 4 bases from V and 5 bases from J, with 14 bases in between. The DNA for the CDR3 is TGTGCCTGGACCCCGTGGAGGGAGTATGGCTACACCTTC. Amino acids: CAWTPWREYGYTF.

The chain couples TRBV6-5 to TRBJ2-5; D might be TRBD1 (6 bases). Germline values: CDR1 MNHEY, CDR2 SVGAGI. Trimming removed 5 bases at V and 2 bases at J, with 15 bases between. The CDR3 length is 15 residues. Here the CDR3 reads CASSRSWGRQETQYF. For the CDR3, the DNA is TGTGCCAGCAGTCGTTCCTGGGGGCGGCAAGAGACCCAGTACTTC.

DNA of the CDR3: TGTGCCAGCAGCTTCCGCCGAGGGAATGAAAAACTGTTTTTT. This gives the protein CASSFRRGNEKLFF. This sequence joins TRBV7-2 and TRBJ1-4; D ambiguous. V lost 3 bases and J lost 5, with 10 bases in between. The CDR3 loop spans 14 amino acids. The germline CDR1 and CDR2 sequences are SGHTA and FQGNSA.

The chain carries TRBV5-1 and TRBJ1-4; D gene unclear. Germline V gene sequence: CDR1 SGHRS, CDR2 YFSETQ. The CDR3 extends over 13 amino acids. Trimming left V 4 bases short and J 8 bases short, with 12 bases between. The CDR3 here is CASSDPGSEKLFF. CDR3 sequence (DNA): TGCGCCAGCAGCGATCCGGGAAGCGAAAAACTGTTTTTT.

The V call is TRBV9, the J call TRBJ2-2; TRBD2 matches 10 bases. The CDR3 loop spans 16 amino acids. The junction had 6 bases not matched to a gene; V was cut back by 7 bases and J by 0 bases. Germline lookup yields CDR1 SGDLS and CDR2 YYNGEE. The CDR3 loop is CASSRAGGTNTGELFF. CDR3 nucleotides: TGTGCCAGCTCTCGAGCGGGGGGGACGAACACCGGGGAGCTGTTTTTT.

This clone has only a few counts. The chain uses TRBV5-6 and TRBJ2-7, with TRBD1 as a possible D gene (6 bases). This CDR3 spans 12 amino acids. Looked up from germline, CDR1 is SGHDT and CDR2 is YYEEEE. V was cut by 4 bases and J by 11 bases, with 16 bases left in between. CDR3: CASSSWETGKYF. CDR3 bases: TGTGCCAGCAGCAGCTGGGAAACAGGGAAGTACTTC.

This sequence joins TRBV11-2 and TRBJ2-5, with TRBD2 identical over 11 bases. Germline CDR1 reads SGHAT; CDR2 reads FQNNGV. After removal of 5 bases from V and 7 bases from J, the junction contained 12 bases not matched to a gene. The CDR3 consists of 16 residues. The CDR3 DNA is TGTGCCAGCAGCCTACTAGCGGGGGAGCCTTGCGGGACCCAGTACTTC. Translation: CASSLLAGEPCGTQYF.

The chain couples TRBV28 to TRBJ2-5, with 12 positions matching TRBD1. CDR3 size: 16 residues. Germline CDR1 reads MDHEN; CDR2 reads SYDVKM. Trimming at V came to 6 bases and at J to 6 bases, leaving 11 bases not matched to a gene. CDR3 in amino acids: CASRPPGQGAEKTQYF. DNA for the CDR3: TGTGCCAGCAGACCCCCGGGACAGGGGGCCGAGAAGACCCAGTACTTC.

CDR3: CASSFRGGRTDTQYF. The CDR3 DNA reads TGTGCCAGTAGTTTTCGAGGGGGCCGCACAGATACGCAGTATTTT. The V and J genes are TRBV19 and TRBJ2-3; 7 positions agree with TRBD1. V shed 5 bases and J 1 base; nucleotides not matched to a gene: 6. Germline V gene data show CDR1 as LNHDA and CDR2 as SQIVND (reference sequence). The length of the CDR3 is 15 residues.

V usage is TRBV11-2 and J usage is TRBJ1-6, with no clear D. The germline V and J ends were trimmed by 0 bases and 8 bases, with 8 bases remaining between them. In germline, CDR1 is SGHAT, CDR2 FQNNGV. This CDR3 is 14 amino acids long. Here the CDR3 DNA reads TGTGCCAGCAGCTTAGACAGGTCCCATTCACCCCTCCACTTT. Translating gives CASSLDRSHSPLHF.

The chain is built from TRBV19 and TRBJ1-4, with 10 nucleotides matching TRBD1. The germline gives CDR1 LNHDA, CDR2 SQIVND (reference sequence). The CDR3 has 15 residues. The V segment lost 7 bases and the J segment 5 bases; nucleotides outside the gene matches: 7. The CDR3 DNA follows: TGTGCCAGTATAAGTCTGGGACAGGGGAATGAAAAACTGTTTTTT. Amino acid sequence: CASISLGQGNEKLFF.

The chain is built from TRBV7-2 and TRBJ2-2, with TRBD2 as a possible D gene (5 bases). From germline, CDR1 is SGHTA and CDR2 FQGNSA. The CDR3 has 15 residues. Trimming shortened V by 3 bases and J by 4 bases, and 12 bases separated the two germline ends. CDR3 in DNA: TGTGCCAGCAGCTTTTTCACGGGGTCCACCGGGGAGCTGTTTTTT. This gives the protein CASSFFTGSTGELFF.

This chain connects TRBV5-3 to TRBJ1-2; D may be TRBD1 (5 bases). TRBV5-3 is known as an ORF, though its function is uncertain. The CDR3 spans 16 residues. V was pared by 1 base and J by 8 bases, with 21 bases between. This CDR3 is CARSLFRSVRVDGYTF. In DNA, the CDR3 is TGTGCCAGAAGCTTGTTTAGGTCGGTCAGGGTAGACGGCTACACCTTC.